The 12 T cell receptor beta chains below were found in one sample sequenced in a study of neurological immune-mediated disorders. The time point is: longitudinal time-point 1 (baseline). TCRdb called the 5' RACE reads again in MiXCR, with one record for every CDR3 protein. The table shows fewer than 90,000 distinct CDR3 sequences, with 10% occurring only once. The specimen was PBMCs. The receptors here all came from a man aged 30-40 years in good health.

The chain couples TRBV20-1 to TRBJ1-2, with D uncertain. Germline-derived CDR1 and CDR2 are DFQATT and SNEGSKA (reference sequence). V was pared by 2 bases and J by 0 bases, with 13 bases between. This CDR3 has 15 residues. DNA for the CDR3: TGCAGTGCTAGATGGGGTCGGGAAGCTAACTATGGCTACACCTTC. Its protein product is CSARWGREANYGYTF.

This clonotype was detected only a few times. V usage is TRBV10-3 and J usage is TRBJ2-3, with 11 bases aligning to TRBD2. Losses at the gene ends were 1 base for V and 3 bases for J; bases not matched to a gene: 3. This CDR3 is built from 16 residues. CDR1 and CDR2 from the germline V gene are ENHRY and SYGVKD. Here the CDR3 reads CAISELAGGPTDTQYF. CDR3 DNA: TGTGCCATCAGTGAGTTAGCGGGAGGGCCGACAGATACGCAGTATTTT.

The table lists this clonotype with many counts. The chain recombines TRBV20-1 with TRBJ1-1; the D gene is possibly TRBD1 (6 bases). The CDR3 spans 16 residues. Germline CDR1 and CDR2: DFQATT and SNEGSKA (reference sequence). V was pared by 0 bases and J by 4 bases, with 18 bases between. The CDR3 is CSARDPRRGASTEAFF. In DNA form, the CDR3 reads TGCAGTGCTAGAGACCCGCGGCGGGGGGCGAGCACTGAAGCTTTCTTT.

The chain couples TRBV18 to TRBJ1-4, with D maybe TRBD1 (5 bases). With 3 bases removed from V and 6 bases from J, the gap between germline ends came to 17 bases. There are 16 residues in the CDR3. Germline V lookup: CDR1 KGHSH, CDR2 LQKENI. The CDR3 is CASSPTRDGIYEKLFF. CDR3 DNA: TGTGCCAGCTCACCGACACGGGACGGGATATATGAAAAACTGTTTTTT.

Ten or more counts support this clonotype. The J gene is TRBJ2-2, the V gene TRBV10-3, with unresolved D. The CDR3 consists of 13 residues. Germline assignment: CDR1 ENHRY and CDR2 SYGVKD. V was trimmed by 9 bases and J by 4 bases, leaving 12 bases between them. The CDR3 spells CAMARDSTGELFF. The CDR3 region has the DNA TGTGCCATGGCTAGAGACTCCACCGGGGAGCTGTTTTTT.

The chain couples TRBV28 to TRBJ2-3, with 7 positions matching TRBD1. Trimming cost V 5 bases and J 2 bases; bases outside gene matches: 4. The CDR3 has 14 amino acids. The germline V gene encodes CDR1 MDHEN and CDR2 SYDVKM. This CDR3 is CASSRQGNTDTQYF. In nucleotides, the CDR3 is TGTGCCAGCAGTCGACAGGGAAACACAGATACGCAGTATTTT.

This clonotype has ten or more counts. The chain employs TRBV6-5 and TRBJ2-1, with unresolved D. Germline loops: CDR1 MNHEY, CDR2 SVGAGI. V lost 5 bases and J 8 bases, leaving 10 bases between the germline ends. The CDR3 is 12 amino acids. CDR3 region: CASSPLRHEQFF. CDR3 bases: TGTGCCAGCAGTCCTCTCCGGCATGAGCAGTTCTTC.

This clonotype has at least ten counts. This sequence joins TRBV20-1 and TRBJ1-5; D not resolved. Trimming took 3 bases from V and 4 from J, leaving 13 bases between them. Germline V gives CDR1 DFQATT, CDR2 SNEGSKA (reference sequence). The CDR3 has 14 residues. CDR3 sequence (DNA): TGCAGTGCTAGCTCGGGATTCAAAAATCAGCCCCAGCATTTT. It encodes CSASSGFKNQPQHF.

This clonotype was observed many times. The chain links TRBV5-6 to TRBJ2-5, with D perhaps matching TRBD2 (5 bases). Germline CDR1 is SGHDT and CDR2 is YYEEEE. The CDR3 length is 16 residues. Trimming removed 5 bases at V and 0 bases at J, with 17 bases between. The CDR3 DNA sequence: TGTGCCAGCAGTCTCCGTGAGGGCCCGTACCAAGAGACCCAGTACTTC. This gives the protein CASSLREGPYQETQYF.

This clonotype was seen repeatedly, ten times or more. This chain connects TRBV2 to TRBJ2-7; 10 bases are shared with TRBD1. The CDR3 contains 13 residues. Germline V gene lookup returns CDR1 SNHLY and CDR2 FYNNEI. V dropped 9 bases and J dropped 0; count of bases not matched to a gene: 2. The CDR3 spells CARGQGSSYEQYF. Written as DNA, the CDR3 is TGTGCCAGGGGACAGGGGAGCTCCTACGAGCAGTACTTC.

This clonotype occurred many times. The CDR3 sequence is CASSSASGDYEQYF. CDR3 bases: TGTGCCAGCAGTTCCGCTAGCGGGGACTACGAGCAGTACTTC. The chain carries TRBV27 and TRBJ2-7; 9 bases map to TRBD2. The V gene's germline CDR1 is MNHEY and CDR2 SMNVEV (reference sequence). The CDR3 has 14 residues. The junction had 4 bases not matched to a gene; V was cut back by 4 bases and J by 3 bases.

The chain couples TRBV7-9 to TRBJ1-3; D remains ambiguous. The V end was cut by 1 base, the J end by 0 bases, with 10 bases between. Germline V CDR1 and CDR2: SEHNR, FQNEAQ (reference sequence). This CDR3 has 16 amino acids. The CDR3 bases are TGTGCCAGCAGCTTAGATGCAGGCAGCTCTGGAAACACCATATATTTT. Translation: CASSLDAGSSGNTIYF.